The present TCR beta chain was sequenced within a study of blood T cells in healthy people across ages. Study summary: About one barcoded beta molecule was captured per two T cells (by template switching).

This CDR3 contains 14 residues. The V gene lost 5 bases and the J gene lost 1 base, with 13 bases spanning the gap. CDR1 is DFQATT, CDR2 SNEGSKA, per germline (reference sequence). PCR was performed a second time for about 6 to 12 cycles using a sample-barcoded 5' primer and a J-beta primer mix. TCRdb called the 5' RACE reads again in MiXCR, with one record for every CDR3 protein. The table shows 350,000 to 450,000 distinct CDR3 sequences, with 50% to 60% occurring only once. Material: blood. The TCR sequence derives from a man between 60 and 75 years old in good health. V and J are TRBV20-1 and TRBJ2-3; TRBD2 is a possible D gene (6 bases). CDR3 loop: CSAGHSGGTDTQYF. In DNA form, the CDR3 reads TGCAGTGCTGGTCATAGCGGAGGCACAGATACGCAGTATTTT.